This T cell receptor beta chain is from a study of PD-L1 blockade in urothelial cancer (dated by TCRdb to about 2017). As for the study more broadly: Every patient began therapy in the mid-2010s and was given atezolizumab 1,200 mg intravenously every 3 weeks. About 90% of the roughly 29 patients were identified as males with urothelial cancer of bladder origin, and a prior smoking history was reported by 18 of 29 patients. An ECOG performance status of 0 or 1 was recorded for the patients, and 0 to 3 prior chemotherapy regimens had been received by the patients. Blood samples were analyzed 3 weeks after the start of treatment (second dose) and 6 weeks after the start of treatment. A median of about 150,000 T cells and around 81,000 unique TCRs was obtained from blood samples, and a median clonality of roughly 0.08 was observed. An exploratory multi-omic analysis was conducted of the somatic, immune and clinical correlates of response to PD-L1 blockade with atezolizumab in urothelial cancer. Pretreatment tumor samples and matched peripheral blood, collected serially before and after atezolizumab treatment, underwent TCR sequencing. Progression-free survival longer than 6 months counted as durable clinical benefit, and TCR features were additionally tested against both progression-free and overall survival. Whole exome sequencing and RNA sequencing of pretreatment tumors were performed alongside TCR sequencing in the same patients. Under 10 patients achieved durable clinical benefit and 15 to 20 did not. Some 30 patients had pretreatment blood TCR-seq, some 25 had at least one posttreatment blood collection, and some 25 had tumor TCR-seq. Beyond this particular receptor, the publication reports: Patients with durable benefit showed greater expansion of tumor-associated TCR clones in peripheral blood 3 weeks after starting treatment (n of about 20, p = 0.022). Because the sample size was small (n ≈ 27) and many exploratory analyses were performed, the results are intended to be hypothesis-generating. A pretreatment peripheral blood TCR clonality below the median was linked to improved progression-free and overall survival.

Synthetic TCR analog templates were spiked into each PCR to estimate absolute template abundance from read counts. TCRbeta CDR3 regions were amplified from genomic DNA with bias-controlled V and J gene primers using the immunoSEQ assay. Sequencing of rearranged TCRbeta segments was performed at approximately 20X coverage. Per the authors' processing: Sequencing errors were corrected by clustering and CDR3s were annotated against IMGT to assign V, D and J genes. Only productive TCRbeta rearrangements were used in downstream analyses, excluding out-of-frame or stop-codon sequences. Clonality was calculated as one minus the Shannon entropy normalized by the log of the number of unique productive sequences. Clones differing between time points or between blood and tumor were identified using Fisher's exact test with Benjamini-Hochberg correction, with an adjusted p below 0.01 applied as the threshold. The source is immuneACCESS, and TCRdb retained only in-frame sequences with V and J called. Part of the clones is not carried over; for the studies checked, unresolved V genes explain less than half of this, and the remainder is unexplained. Clonal size and the V and J genes are those of that table, whereas D and trimming came from the DNA. The sample profile shows approximately 38,000 clones; around 89% of them were found once. The top ten clones comprise over 1.5% of the sample.

Comment on this clone: Its antigen specificity is not known. No much larger clone is present one base from it, and per-base qualities are unavailable.

From the germline V gene, CDR1 is SGHRS and CDR2 is YFSETQ. Trimming removed 4 bases from V and 5 bases from J; the gene matches leave 7 bases unexplained. CDR3 length: 14 amino acids, cysteine to phenylalanine. Only the CDR3 DNA stays, 42 bases, in frame from base 1. The cohort included 25 to 30 patients with locally advanced or metastatic urothelial carcinoma who were treated at Memorial Sloan Kettering on a trial protocol. Peripheral blood mononuclear cells were collected pretreatment and during treatment, at between 1 and 8 total time points per patient. The Qiagen DNeasy Blood extraction kit was used to purify genomic DNA from total PBMCs and tumor samples. PBMCs were collected pretreatment and during treatment, and were isolated and stored as previously described.

This receptor was identified in a man aged 55 to 70 with urothelial cancer. The sequencing here drew on PBMCs, taken around atezolizumab (anti-PD-L1) treatment. The chain links TRBV5-1 with TRBJ2-3; 7 middle bases align to TRBD2. The CDR3 region: CASSRAGEGDTQYF. The DNA sequence reads TGCGCCAGCAGCCGGGCGGGAGAGGGAGATACGCAGTATTTT.